The sample holds a few counts of the clone carrying this T cell receptor (beta chain). No antigen is known for it. This entry belongs to a study of cytomegalovirus exposure and HLA in healthy donors. Study-wide results and caveats: Analysis was carried out at a later point, and it linked a missense DCLRE1C variant to TCR beta V- and J-gene trimming.

In the PCR, 60 Vbeta and 13 Jbeta primers were used. The protocol was immunoSEQ multiplex PCR, while the TCRdb copy is restricted to in-frame clones and leaves out a portion. Of approximately 150,000 clones in the sample, 65% to 85% were seen once. The CDR3 runs to 12 residues. Germline-derived CDR1 and CDR2 are SQVTM and ANQGSEA. After removal of 6 bases from V and 7 bases from J, the junction contained 6 bases not matched to a gene. The V gene is TRBV29-1, the J gene TRBJ1-1, with 9 nucleotides matching TRBD1. This clonotype was sampled from a woman aged 18-29 years in good health and CMV-seronegative. Sequencing was performed on PBMCs. The chain's CDR3 is CSVRRGQGEAFF. The DNA for the CDR3 is TGCAGCGTCCGCAGGGGACAGGGTGAAGCTTTCTTT.